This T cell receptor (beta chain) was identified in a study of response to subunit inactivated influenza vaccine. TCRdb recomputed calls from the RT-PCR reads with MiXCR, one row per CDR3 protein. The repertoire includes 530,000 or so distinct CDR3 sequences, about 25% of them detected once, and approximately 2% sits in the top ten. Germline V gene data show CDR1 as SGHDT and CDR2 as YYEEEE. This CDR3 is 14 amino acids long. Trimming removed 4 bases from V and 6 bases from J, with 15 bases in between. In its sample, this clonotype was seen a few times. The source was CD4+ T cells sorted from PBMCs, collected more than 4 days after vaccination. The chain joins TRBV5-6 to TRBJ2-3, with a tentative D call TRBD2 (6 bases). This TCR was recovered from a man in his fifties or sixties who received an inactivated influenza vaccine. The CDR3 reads CASSSHSTRDTQYF. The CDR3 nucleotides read TGTGCCAGCAGCAGCCATTCGACTAGGGATACGCAGTATTTT.